This T cell receptor beta chain was recovered during a study of blood T cell repertoires in COVID-19. About the research overall: Sources were T cells, B-cell-depleted T cells, or PBMCs; the material itself was cDNA or gDNA.

Only in-frame clones appear in the TCRdb table, and some are missing; sequencing was by immunoSEQ multiplex PCR. The sample contains about 170,000 clones, around 87% of which appear only once. From germline, CDR1 is SGHTA and CDR2 FQGNSA. The CDR3 is 14 amino acids. V trimming: 4 bases; J trimming: 7 bases; junction bases outside the gene matches: 6. This chain links TRBV7-2 with TRBJ2-2; 7 nucleotides agree with TRBD2. The sample comprised peripheral blood. This TCR was recovered from a man in his 60s with COVID-19, enrolled during active disease. The CDR3, as DNA: TGTGCCAGCAGCTGGGGGACTATCGTCGGGGAGCTGTTTTTT. Its translation: CASSWGTIVGELFF.